The 20 T cell receptor beta chains below all came from one sample that was sequenced in a study of control samples from healthy donors and cancer patients. Clones were sequenced by immunoSEQ multiplex PCR, and TCRdb holds only the in-frame ones, with some missing. The data show roughly 450,000 clones, 80% to 95% seen once. Input material: PBMCs. These receptors all stem from a middle-aged man with head and neck cancer.

The chain has TRBV10-3 and TRBJ2-7; 10 bases agree with TRBD1. The CDR3 is 13 amino acids. J was trimmed by 5 bases and V by 8 bases; bases with no gene match: 6. Per germline, CDR1 ENHRY and CDR2 SYGVKD. CDR3 coding DNA: TGTGCCATCTCCCGGGACAGGGGACACGAGCAGTACTTC. Protein sequence: CAISRDRGHEQYF.

J is TRBJ2-1 and V is TRBV11-1; TRBD2 aligns across 8 bases. CDR3 length: 13 residues. CDR1 SGHAT and CDR2 FQDESV come from the germline V gene (reference sequence). Trimming cost V 5 bases and J 7 bases; bases outside gene matches: 4. CDR3 in DNA: TGTGCCAGCAGCCGGGGGGGCATAAATGAGCAGTTCTTC. Encoded protein: CASSRGGINEQFF.

The V call is TRBV29-1, the J call TRBJ1-2; no clear D. This CDR3 spans 11 amino acids. The germline V gene has CDR1 SQVTM and CDR2 ANQGSEA. With 6 bases removed from V and 4 bases from J, the gap between germline ends came to 9 bases. CDR3 bases: TGCAGCGTGGTGGAGACCTATGGCTACACCTTC. This codes for CSVVETYGYTF. Supplemented by reference TRBV29-1 and TRBJ1-2, the full variable domain reads SAVISQKPSRDICQRGTSLTIQCQVDSQVTMMFWYRQQPGQSLTLIATANQGSEATYESGFVIDKFPISRPNLTFSTLTVSNMSPEDSSIYLCSVVETYGYTFGSGTRLTVV.

This chain connects TRBV30 to TRBJ2-7; D remains ambiguous. V lost 1 base and J lost 2, with 12 bases in between. CDR1 is GTSNPN and CDR2 is SVGIG in the germline V gene (reference sequence). The CDR3 extends over 14 amino acids. The CDR3 loop is CAWSADGRPYEQYF. DNA of the CDR3: TGTGCCTGGAGTGCCGATGGACGCCCCTACGAGCAGTACTTC.

This clone was recorded a few times. The chain has TRBV5-1 and TRBJ1-1, with D maybe TRBD1 (5 bases). The CDR3 is made up of 16 amino acids. CDR1 is SGHRS and CDR2 is YFSETQ in the germline V gene. V was shortened by 0 bases and J by 4 bases, with 16 bases between the two germline ends. The CDR3 DNA is TGCGCCAGCAGCTTGGAGACGGGGCGCATCGGCACTGAAGCTTTCTTT. Its translation is CASSLETGRIGTEAFF.

CDR3 sequence reads: CASSGIGGGNQPQHF. The CDR3 DNA sequence: TGTGCCAGCAGTGGAATAGGGGGCGGGAATCAGCCCCAGCATTTT. The rearrangement uses TRBV2 and TRBJ1-5, with 7 bases matching TRBD1. The J segment lost 4 bases and the V segment lost 4 bases, leaving 7 bases of the junction unmatched. The CDR3 is 15 residues long. Germline V gives CDR1 SNHLY, CDR2 FYNNEI.

CDR3 loop: CASTYAPTDTQYF. For the CDR3, the DNA is TGTGCCAGCACCTATGCCCCCACAGATACGCAGTATTTT. The rearrangement joins TRBV27 to TRBJ2-3; D gene uncertain. Trimming pared 7 bases from V and 2 bases from J, leaving 10 bases between. CDR3 length: 13 amino acids. CDR1 is MNHEY and CDR2 is SMNVEV in the germline V gene (reference sequence).

The rearrangement links TRBV6-5 to TRBJ2-7; possibly TRBD1 for D (5 bases). V was trimmed by 0 bases and J by 6 bases, leaving 15 bases between them. The CDR3 covers 15 residues. Germline lookup yields CDR1 MNHEY and CDR2 SVGAGI. The CDR3 spells CASSYSSQGKAEQYF. DNA of the CDR3: TGTGCCAGCAGTTACTCGAGTCAGGGAAAGGCCGAGCAGTACTTC.

This clone has a handful of counts. The genes are TRBV5-6 and TRBJ1-5; 9 positions match TRBD1. The CDR3 has 16 residues. In germline, CDR1 is SGHDT, CDR2 YYEEEE. Trimming took 0 bases from V and 0 from J; bases not matched to a gene: 1. CDR3 in DNA: TGTGCCAGCAGCTTGGGGACAGGGGTTAGCAATCAGCCCCAGCATTTT. Its protein product is CASSLGTGVSNQPQHF.

In this sample, this clone turned up a few times. The chain couples TRBV18 to TRBJ2-7; 9 bases map to TRBD1. The CDR3 sequence is 14 residues long. Germline V gene data show CDR1 as KGHSH and CDR2 as LQKENI. With 6 bases clipped from V and 3 bases from J, the junction kept 6 bases outside the gene matches. The CDR3 DNA reads as TGTGCCAGCTCCGCGGGACAGGGAAACTACGAGCAGTACTTC. Protein sequence: CASSAGQGNYEQYF.

The rearrangement uses TRBV10-3 and TRBJ2-3; 14 bases match TRBD2. CDR1 ENHRY and CDR2 SYGVKD come from the germline V gene. Germline trimming cut 4 bases from V and 6 bases from J; bases unmatched to any gene: 9. The CDR3 loop spans 17 amino acids. The CDR3 sequence: CAISGPGLAGVTDTQYF. In DNA form, the CDR3 reads TGTGCCATCAGTGGGCCGGGACTAGCGGGAGTTACGGATACGCAGTATTTT.

The chain couples TRBV10-1 to TRBJ2-3, with a tentative D call TRBD2 (6 bases). V lost 3 bases and J 1 base, leaving 8 bases between the germline ends. The CDR3 loop spans 14 amino acids. Germline-derived CDR1 and CDR2 are WNHNN and SYGVQD (reference sequence). CDR3 bases: TGCGCCAGCAGTGACGGCGGGGGCACAGATACGCAGTATTTT. Translation: CASSDGGGTDTQYF.

About this clone itself: Distinct nucleotide sequences in the sample also encode this CDR3. V gene TRBV27 combines with J gene TRBJ2-1; a weak D match, TRBD2 (6 bases). Germline V gene data show CDR1 as MNHEY and CDR2 as SMNVEV (reference sequence). The CDR3 spans 12 residues. V lost 5 bases and J lost 7, with 9 bases in between. CDR3 bases: TGTGCCAGCAGTCTTGGGGGGAATGAGCAGTTCTTC. Translating gives CASSLGGNEQFF.

This rearrangement joins TRBV18 to TRBJ2-2, with 10 positions matching TRBD2. CDR3 length: 19 amino acids. Germline loops: CDR1 KGHSH, CDR2 LQKENI. Trimming took 4 bases from V and 3 from J; bases not matched to a gene: 14. CDR3 protein: CASSHVWPSGRSHTGELFF. The CDR3 DNA is TGTGCCAGCTCACATGTATGGCCTAGCGGGAGATCCCACACCGGGGAGCTGTTTTTT.

This chain's CDR3 is CASSGQGQGATNEQFF. In DNA form, the CDR3 reads TGCGCCAGCAGCGGCCAGGGACAGGGGGCGACGAATGAGCAGTTCTTC. The rearrangement uses TRBV5-1 and TRBJ2-1; TRBD1 aligns across 12 bases. The length of the CDR3 is 16 residues. Trimming removed 4 bases from V and 7 bases from J; junction bases left unmatched: 9. Germline CDR1 reads SGHRS; CDR2 reads YFSETQ.

V is TRBV7-9 and J is TRBJ1-3; D might be TRBD1 (6 bases). The germline V gene has CDR1 SEHNR and CDR2 FQNEAQ (reference sequence). The CDR3 runs to 17 residues. V dropped 5 bases and J dropped 1 base, with 18 bases sitting between them. CDR3 in amino acids: CASSRIRGGRSGNTIYF. The CDR3, as DNA: TGTGCCAGCAGCCGTATCAGGGGAGGGAGGTCTGGAAACACCATATATTTT.

The chain combines TRBV1 with TRBJ2-5; the table's D call TRBD2 went unverified against the DNA. TRBV1 is a pseudogene. CDR3 length: 16 amino acids. CDR3 DNA sequence: TGCACCAGCAGCCGGAAGGGACTAGCGGAACTAGAGACCCAGTACTTC. This encodes CTSSRKGLAELETQYF.

The chain has TRBV10-2 and TRBJ2-3; 8 bases match TRBD1. The CDR3 has 15 residues. After removal of 3 bases from V and 3 bases from J, the junction contained 5 bases not matched to a gene. Germline CDR1 reads WSHSY; CDR2 reads SAAADI. CDR3 loop: CASSEMGQVTDTQYF. The CDR3 coding sequence is TGCGCCAGCAGTGAAATGGGACAGGTAACAGATACGCAGTATTTT.

The J gene is TRBJ2-7, the V gene TRBV5-1, with 8 bases that match TRBD1. Trimming cost V 0 bases and J 2 bases; bases outside gene matches: 1. The CDR3 is made up of 14 amino acids. Germline V lookup: CDR1 SGHRS, CDR2 YFSETQ. This CDR3 reads CASSLEDRAYEQYF. In nucleotides, the CDR3 is TGCGCCAGCAGCTTGGAGGACAGGGCCTACGAGCAGTACTTC.

This clone was detected only a few times. J is TRBJ2-7 and V is TRBV24-1; no reliable D call. V lost 5 bases and J lost 6, with 10 bases in between. CDR3 length equals 12 residues. The germline gives CDR1 KGHDR, CDR2 SFDVKD. In DNA, the CDR3 is TGTGCCACCAGTGTCACAAAACCCGAGCAGTACTTC. It specifies CATSVTKPEQYF.